The following is a T cell receptor beta chain sequence with its context. The data derive from a study of neoadjuvant nivolumab and ipilimumab in lung cancer. Libraries were prepared by immunoSEQ multiplex PCR; TCRdb keeps only in-frame clonotypes and omits some of them. The table shows more than 20,000 clones, with roughly 80% occurring only once. The CDR3 totals 15 residues. CDR1 is GTSNPN, CDR2 SVGIG, per germline (reference sequence). With 2 bases removed from V and 5 bases from J, the gap between germline ends came to 18 bases. This specimen consisted of tumor tissue, obtained after neoadjuvant nivolumab, alone or with ipilimumab, at or shortly before surgery. The receptor's source is an adult with non-small cell lung cancer. The V and J genes are TRBV30 and TRBJ1-1, with a tentative D call TRBD1 (6 bases). In DNA form, the CDR3 reads TGTGCCTGGAGTCCACAAGGGGGGGCTAGGACTGAAGCTTTCTTT. This encodes CAWSPQGGARTEAFF.